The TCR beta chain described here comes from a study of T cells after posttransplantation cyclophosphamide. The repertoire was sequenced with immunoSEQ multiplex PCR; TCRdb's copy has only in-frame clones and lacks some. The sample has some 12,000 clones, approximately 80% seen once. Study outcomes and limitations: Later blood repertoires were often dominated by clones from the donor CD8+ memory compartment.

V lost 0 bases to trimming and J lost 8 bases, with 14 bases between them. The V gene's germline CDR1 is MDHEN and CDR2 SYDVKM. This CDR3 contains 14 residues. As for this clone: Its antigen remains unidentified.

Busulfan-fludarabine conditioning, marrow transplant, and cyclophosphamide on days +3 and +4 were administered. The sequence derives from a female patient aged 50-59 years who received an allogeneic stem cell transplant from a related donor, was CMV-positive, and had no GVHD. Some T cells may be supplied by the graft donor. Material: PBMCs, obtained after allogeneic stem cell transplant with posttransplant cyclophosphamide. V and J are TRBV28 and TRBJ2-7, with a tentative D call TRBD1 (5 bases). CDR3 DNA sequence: TGTGCCAGCAGTTTATGGGGCAGGGTCCCTCAGCAGTACTTC. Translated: CASSLWGRVPQQYF.